Presented here are 13 T cell receptor beta chains from one specimen sequenced in a study of CD8+ T cells in alopecia areata. RNA extraction was followed by reverse transcription into cDNA, which acted as the sequencing template. The assay was immunoSEQ multiplex PCR, and TCRdb's table has in-frame clones only and misses some. The sample shows roughly 120,000 clones, roughly 66% of them seen only once. The sample taken for sequencing was CD4+ T cells sorted from blood. The receptors originated from a human donor in good health.

This rearrangement joins TRBV7-2 to TRBJ1-2, with D tentatively TRBD1 (5 bases). In germline, CDR1 is SGHTA, CDR2 FQGNSA. CDR3 length equals 13 residues. Trimming shortened V by 5 bases and J by 8 bases, and 15 bases separated the two germline ends. CDR3 loop: CASSPRLRDGYTF. The DNA for the CDR3 is TGTGCCAGCAGCCCTAGGCTGAGGGACGGCTACACCTTC.

The chain is built from TRBV6-6 and TRBJ2-7, with D maybe TRBD1 (5 bases). CDR1 is MNHNY, CDR2 SVGAGI, per germline (reference sequence). The CDR3 totals 12 residues. V dropped 4 bases and J dropped 5 bases, with 9 bases sitting between them. The CDR3, as DNA: TGTGCCAGCAGTTCGACACAGGACGAGCAGTACTTC. It codes for CASSSTQDEQYF.

The chain has TRBV5-1 and TRBJ2-5, with D perhaps TRBD1 (5 bases). Germline V lookup: CDR1 SGHRS, CDR2 YFSETQ. The V end lost 2 bases, the J end lost 2 bases, and 7 bases lay between the germline ends. This CDR3 is built from 13 residues. Written as DNA, the CDR3 is TGCGCCAGCAGCTTAGGGGTACAAGAGACCCAGTACTTC. Its protein product is CASSLGVQETQYF.

The CDR3 nucleotides are TGTGCCAGCAGTGAAGGAGACGTCCTGACTTTC. Translated, it gives CASSEGDVLTF. The genes are TRBV6-1 and TRBJ2-6, with D hard to call. Germline CDR1 is MNHNS and CDR2 is SASEGT. This CDR3 comprises 11 residues. The V gene lost 1 base and the J gene lost 11 bases, with 3 bases spanning the gap.

V gene TRBV29-1 combines with J gene TRBJ2-7, with D possibly being TRBD1 (5 bases). There are 13 residues in the CDR3. CDR1 is SQVTM and CDR2 is ANQGSEA in the germline V gene. V was trimmed by 4 bases and J by 1 base, leaving 11 bases between them. CDR3 region: CSVGGRASYEQYF. The CDR3 nucleotides are TGCAGCGTTGGGGGCAGGGCGTCCTACGAGCAGTACTTC.

This rearrangement joins TRBV9 to TRBJ2-3; D remains ambiguous. The CDR3 sequence is 15 residues long. CDR1 is SGDLS and CDR2 is YYNGEE in the germline V gene. V was shortened by 4 bases and J by 1 base, with 13 bases between the two germline ends. CDR3 region: CASSLSAMGTDTQYF. Here the CDR3 DNA reads TGTGCCAGCAGCCTCTCGGCAATGGGCACAGATACGCAGTATTTT. The whole variable domain, filled in from reference TRBV9 and TRBJ2-3, reads DSGVTQTPKHLITATGQRVTLRCSPRSGDLSVYWYQQSLDQGLQFLIQYYNGEERAKGNILERFSAQQFPDLHSELNLSSLELGDSALYFCASSLSAMGTDTQYFGPGTRLTVL.

The rearrangement uses TRBV4-1 and TRBJ2-2; a weak D match, TRBD2 (6 bases). V shed 4 bases and J shed 5 bases, with 17 bases lying between them. The CDR3 is made up of 16 amino acids. Germline assignment: CDR1 MGHRA and CDR2 YSYEKL. DNA of the CDR3: TGCGCCAGCAGCCCTCCCGGCGGGGTTGGTACCGGGGAGCTGTTTTTT. It is translated as CASSPPGGVGTGELFF.

J is TRBJ2-3 and V is TRBV14; D unresolved. CDR3 length: 12 amino acids. Germline V gives CDR1 SGHDN, CDR2 FVKESK. With 1 base removed from V and 7 bases from J, the gap between germline ends came to 6 bases. Here the CDR3 DNA reads TGTGCCAGCAGCCAAGTATCGAATACGCAGTATTTT. Its protein product is CASSQVSNTQYF.

V usage is TRBV11-2 and J usage is TRBJ1-2, with D possibly matching TRBD1 (6 bases). The V end was cut by 4 bases, the J end by 9 bases, with 12 bases between. The CDR3 extends over 12 amino acids. The germline V gene has CDR1 SGHAT and CDR2 FQNNGV. The CDR3 protein is CASSSGTPRYTF. CDR3 DNA sequence: TGTGCCAGCAGCTCCGGGACACCTCGCTACACCTTC.

This chain joins TRBV5-1 and TRBJ2-5; tentative D call: TRBD2 (5 bases). This CDR3 has 15 amino acids. Between the trimmed V and J ends, which lost 1 base and 5 bases, there was a span of 15 bases. From germline, CDR1 is SGHRS and CDR2 YFSETQ. Here the CDR3 reads CASSLFGGGGETQYF. The DNA for the CDR3 is TGCGCCAGCAGCTTGTTCGGAGGAGGCGGGGAGACCCAGTACTTC. Drawing the rest from reference TRBV5-1 and TRBJ2-5, the complete variable domain is KAGVTQTPRYLIKTRGQQVTLSCSPISGHRSVSWYQQTPGQGLQFLFEYFSETQRNKGNFPGRFSGRQFSNSRSEMNVSTLELGDSALYLCASSLFGGGGETQYFGPGTRLLVL.

This sequence joins TRBV5-6 and TRBJ2-5, with D perhaps matching TRBD2 (5 bases). The V end was cut by 2 bases, the J end by 2 bases, with 13 bases between. Germline lookup yields CDR1 SGHDT and CDR2 YYEEEE. CDR3 length: 15 amino acids. DNA for the CDR3: TGTGCCAGCAGCTTTTCACCAGCGGAACAAGAGACCCAGTACTTC. Protein sequence: CASSFSPAEQETQYF.

The chain couples TRBV6-1 to TRBJ2-3; D gene unclear. The V gene's germline CDR1 is MNHNS and CDR2 SASEGT. Trimming left V 6 bases short and J 2 bases short, with 6 bases between. CDR3 length equals 12 residues. The CDR3 loop is CASRSPTDTQYF. DNA of the CDR3: TGTGCCAGCAGATCCCCCACAGATACGCAGTATTTT.

This chain connects TRBV6-6 to TRBJ1-1, with 9 nucleotides matching TRBD1. CDR1 is MNHNY and CDR2 is SVGAGI in the germline V gene (reference sequence). V gave up 2 bases and J gave up 1 base; unmatched junction bases: 2. This CDR3 has 15 amino acids. In DNA, the CDR3 is TGTGCCAGCAGTTACGGGGGACAGGGGAACACTGAAGCTTTCTTT. The encoded protein is CASSYGGQGNTEAFF.